This is a list of T cell receptor beta chains from one sample in a study of blood T cell repertoires in COVID-19. Here immunoSEQ multiplex PCR was the method, and the copy in TCRdb shows in-frame clones only, minus some. The repertoire holds approximately 150,000 clones, with roughly nine tenths as singletons. The sample comprised peripheral blood. These receptor sequences come from a human donor in a cohort sampled during active COVID-19. Both conserved end residues are part of each CDR3. Fields, in order: V gene, D gene, J gene, clone size, CDR3 DNA, CDR3 protein. D genes are given only for firm matches. A clone size is listed for some rows: how often the clone was seen (once, few, many), or a class if it is expanded.

>TRBV7-9|TRBD2|TRBJ2-7|-
TGTGCCAGCAGCCCACCAATTGTACTAGCGGGAGTGAACGAGCAGTACTTC
CASSPPIVLAGVNEQYF
>TRBV12-3/TRBV12-4|-|TRBJ2-7|-
TGTGCCAGCAGTTACGGGACAATCTACGAGCAGTACTTC
CASSYGTIYEQYF
>TRBV21-1|-|TRBJ2-7|-
TGTGCCAGCAGCAAACCCCGGTCCCTCTCTGGCGAGCAGTACTTC
CASSKPRSLSGEQYF
>TRBV28|-|TRBJ1-6|-
TGTGCCAGCAGTTTAGGGGGGGCAATTAATTCACCCCTCCACTTT
CASSLGGAINSPLHF
>TRBV28|-|TRBJ1-5|-
TGTGCCACCTTGGCGGGAGAAGGCCAGCCCCAGCATTTT
CATLAGEGQPQHF
>TRBV29-1|-|TRBJ2-7|-
TGCAGCGTTATCGCGGGAATAAAAGGGAACGAGCAGTACTTC
CSVIAGIKGNEQYF
>TRBV6-5|TRBD1|TRBJ1-4|-
TGTGCCAGCAGTTCCGGGACAGTGAATGAAAAACTGTTTTTT
CASSSGTVNEKLFF
>TRBV7-8|TRBD1|TRBJ1-2|-
TGTGCCAGCAGCTTAGAAGGACAGGCCTATGGCTACACCTTC
CASSLEGQAYGYTF
>TRBV7-3|TRBD1|TRBJ1-1|-
TGTGCCAGCAGCGCAGGACAGGGTCGGGGCGAGAGCACTGAAGCTTTCTTT
CASSAGQGRGESTEAFF
>TRBV12-3/TRBV12-4|-|TRBJ1-1|-
TGTGCCAGCAGTTTTGGTAACTGGGCTTTCTTT
CASSFGNWAFF
>TRBV18|TRBD2|TRBJ2-7|-
TGTGCCAGCTCAGGGGCGGGAGAGAAATACGAGCAGTACTTC
CASSGAGEKYEQYF
>TRBV28|-|TRBJ2-2|-
TGTGCCAGCATTACAATCTTTAGCTCCGGGGAGCTGTTTTTT
CASITIFSSGELFF
>TRBV11-2|TRBD2|TRBJ2-7|-
TGTGCCAGCAGACGGACTAGCGCGAACTACGAGCAGTACTTC
CASRRTSANYEQYF
>TRBV27|-|TRBJ1-1|once
TGTGCCAGCTCCCCTGGAGGTAACACTGAAGCTTTCTTT
CASSPGGNTEAFF
>TRBV27|-|TRBJ1-2|-
TGTGCCAGCAGTTATATTAACAGGGAAGGTGGCTACACCTTC
CASSYINREGGYTF